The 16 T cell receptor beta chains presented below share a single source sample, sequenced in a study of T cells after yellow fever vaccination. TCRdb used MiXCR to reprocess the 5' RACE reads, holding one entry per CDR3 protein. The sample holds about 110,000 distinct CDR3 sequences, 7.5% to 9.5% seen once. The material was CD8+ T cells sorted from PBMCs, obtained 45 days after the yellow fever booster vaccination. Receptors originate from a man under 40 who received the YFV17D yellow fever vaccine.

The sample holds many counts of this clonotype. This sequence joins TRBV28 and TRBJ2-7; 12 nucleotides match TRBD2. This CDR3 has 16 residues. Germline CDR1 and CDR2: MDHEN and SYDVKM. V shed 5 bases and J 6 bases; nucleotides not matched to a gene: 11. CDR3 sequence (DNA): TGTGCCAGCAGTCCCAATGCTCTAGCGGGAGGGGGCGAGCAGTACTTC. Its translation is CASSPNALAGGGEQYF.

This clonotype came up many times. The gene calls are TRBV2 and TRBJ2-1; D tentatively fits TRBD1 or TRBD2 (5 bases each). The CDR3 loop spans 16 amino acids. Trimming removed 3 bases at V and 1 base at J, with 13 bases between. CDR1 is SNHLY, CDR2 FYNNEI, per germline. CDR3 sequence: CASSDYQGASYNEQFF. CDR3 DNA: TGTGCCAGCAGTGATTATCAGGGAGCGTCCTACAATGAGCAGTTCTTC. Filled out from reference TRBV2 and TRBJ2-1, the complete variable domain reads EPEVTQTPSHQVTQMGQEVILRCVPISNHLYFYWYRQILGQKVEFLVSFYNNEISEKSEIFDDQFSVERPDGSNFTLKIRSTKLEDSAMYFCASSDYQGASYNEQFFGPGTRLTVL.

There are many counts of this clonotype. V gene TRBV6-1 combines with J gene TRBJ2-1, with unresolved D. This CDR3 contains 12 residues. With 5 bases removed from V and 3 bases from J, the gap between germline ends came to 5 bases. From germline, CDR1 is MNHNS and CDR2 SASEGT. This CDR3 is CASSWSYNEQFF. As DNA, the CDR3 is TGTGCCAGCAGTTGGAGCTACAATGAGCAGTTCTTC.

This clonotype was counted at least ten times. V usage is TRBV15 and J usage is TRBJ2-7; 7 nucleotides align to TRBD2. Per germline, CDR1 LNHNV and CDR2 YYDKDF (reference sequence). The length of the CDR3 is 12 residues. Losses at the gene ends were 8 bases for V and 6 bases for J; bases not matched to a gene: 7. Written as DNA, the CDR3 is TGTGCCACCGGTTGGGGGGGAGGCGAGCAGTACTTC. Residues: CATGWGGGEQYF.

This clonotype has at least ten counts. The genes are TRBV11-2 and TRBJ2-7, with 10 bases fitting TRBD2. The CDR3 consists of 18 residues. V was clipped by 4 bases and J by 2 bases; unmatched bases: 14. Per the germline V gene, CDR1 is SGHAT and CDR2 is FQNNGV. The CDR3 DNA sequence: TGTGCCAGCAGCTCCTCGACGAGTAGCGGGAGGAAAACCTACGAGCAGTACTTC. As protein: CASSSSTSSGRKTYEQYF. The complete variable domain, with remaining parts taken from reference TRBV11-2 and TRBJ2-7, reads EAGVAQSPRYKIIEKRQSVAFWCNPISGHATLYWYQQILGQGPKLLIQFQNNGVVDDSQLPKDRFSAERLKGVDSTLKIQPAKLEDSAVYLCASSSSTSSGRKTYEQYFGPGTRLTVT.

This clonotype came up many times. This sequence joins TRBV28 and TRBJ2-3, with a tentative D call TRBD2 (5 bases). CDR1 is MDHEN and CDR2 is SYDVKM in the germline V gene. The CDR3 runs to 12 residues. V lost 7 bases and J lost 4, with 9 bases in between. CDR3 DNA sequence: TGTGCCAGCATGCCGCGGGCAGATACGCAGTATTTT. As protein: CASMPRADTQYF.

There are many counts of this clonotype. The CDR3 nucleotides are TGTGCCAGCAGTTACGTCGGGGGGGCTGGTCAGCCCCAGCATTTT. Its protein product is CASSYVGGAGQPQHF. The chain employs TRBV6-2 or TRBV6-3 and TRBJ1-5; D might be TRBD1 (6 bases). Germline V gene data show CDR1 as MNHEY and CDR2 as SVGEGT. There are 15 residues in the CDR3. V was shortened by 2 bases and J by 6 bases, with 14 bases between the two germline ends.

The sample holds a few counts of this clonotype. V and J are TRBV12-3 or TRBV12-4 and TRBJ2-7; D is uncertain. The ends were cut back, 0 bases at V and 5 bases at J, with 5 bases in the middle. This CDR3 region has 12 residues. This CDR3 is CASSLAGNEQYF. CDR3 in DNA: TGTGCCAGCAGTTTAGCGGGGAACGAGCAGTACTTC.

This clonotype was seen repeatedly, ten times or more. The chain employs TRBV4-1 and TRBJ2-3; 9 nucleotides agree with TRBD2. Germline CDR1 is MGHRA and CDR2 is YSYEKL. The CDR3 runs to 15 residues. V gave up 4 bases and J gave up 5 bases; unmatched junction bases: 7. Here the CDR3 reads CASSLSGSAGDTQYF. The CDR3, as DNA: TGCGCCAGCAGCCTTAGCGGGAGCGCCGGAGATACGCAGTATTTT.

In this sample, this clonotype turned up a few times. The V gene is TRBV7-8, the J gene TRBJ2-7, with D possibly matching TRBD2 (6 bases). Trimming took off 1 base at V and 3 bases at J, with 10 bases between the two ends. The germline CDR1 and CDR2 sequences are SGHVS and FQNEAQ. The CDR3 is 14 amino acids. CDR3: CASSLGGVIYEQYF. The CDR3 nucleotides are TGTGCCAGCAGCTTAGGGGGGGTCATCTACGAGCAGTACTTC.

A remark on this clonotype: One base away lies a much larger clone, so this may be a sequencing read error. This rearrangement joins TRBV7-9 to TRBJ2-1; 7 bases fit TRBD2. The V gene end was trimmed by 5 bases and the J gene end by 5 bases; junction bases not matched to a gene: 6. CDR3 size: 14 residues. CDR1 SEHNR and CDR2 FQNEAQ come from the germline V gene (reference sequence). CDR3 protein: CASSPPGTNNEQFF. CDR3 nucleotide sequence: TGTGCCAGCAGCCCCCCCGGGACTAACAATGAGCAGTTCTTC.

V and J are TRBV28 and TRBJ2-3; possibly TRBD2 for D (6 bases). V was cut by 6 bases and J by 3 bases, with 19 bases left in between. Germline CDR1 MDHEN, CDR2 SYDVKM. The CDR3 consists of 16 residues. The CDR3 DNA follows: TGTGCCAGCAGCCCCGTACTAGCTAAGGTGACAGATACGCAGTATTTT. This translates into CASSPVLAKVTDTQYF.

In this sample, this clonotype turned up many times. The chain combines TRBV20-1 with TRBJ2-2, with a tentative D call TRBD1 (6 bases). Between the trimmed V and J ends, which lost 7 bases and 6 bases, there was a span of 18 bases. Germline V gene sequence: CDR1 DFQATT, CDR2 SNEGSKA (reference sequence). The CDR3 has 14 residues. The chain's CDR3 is CSVKVLEGAGELFF. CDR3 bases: TGCAGTGTCAAGGTCCTCGAGGGGGCCGGGGAGCTGTTTTTT.

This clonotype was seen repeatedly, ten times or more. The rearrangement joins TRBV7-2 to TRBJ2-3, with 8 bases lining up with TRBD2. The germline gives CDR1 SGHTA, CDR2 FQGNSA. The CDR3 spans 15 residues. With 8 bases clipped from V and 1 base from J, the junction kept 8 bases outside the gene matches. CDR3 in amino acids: CASGRLAGRTDTQYF. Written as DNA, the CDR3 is TGTGCCAGCGGGCGCCTAGCGGGTCGCACAGATACGCAGTATTTT.

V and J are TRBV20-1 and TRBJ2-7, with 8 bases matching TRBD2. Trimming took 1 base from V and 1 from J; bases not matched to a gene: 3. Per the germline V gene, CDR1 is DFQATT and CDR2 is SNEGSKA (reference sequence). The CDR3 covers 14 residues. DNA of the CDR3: TGCAGTGCTAGAGGGAGCGGGAGTTCCTACGAGCAGTACTTC. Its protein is CSARGSGSSYEQYF.

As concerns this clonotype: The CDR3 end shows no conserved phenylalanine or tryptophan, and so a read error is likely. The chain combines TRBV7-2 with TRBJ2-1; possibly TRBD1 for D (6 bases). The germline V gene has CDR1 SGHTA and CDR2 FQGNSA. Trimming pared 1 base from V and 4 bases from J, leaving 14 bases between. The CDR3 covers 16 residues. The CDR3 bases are TGTGCCAGCAGCTTAGTACAGGTCAGGGGATACAATGAGCAGTTCTAC. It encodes CASSLVQVRGYNEQFY.